This T cell receptor beta chain was sequenced for a study of shared clonotypes between healthy human individuals. Clones were sequenced by immunoSEQ multiplex PCR, and TCRdb holds only the in-frame ones, with some missing. The sample consists of about 980,000 clones, about 80% of them appearing once. V was clipped by 3 bases and J by 7 bases, with 14 bases between them. Germline V gene lookup returns CDR1 SGHRS and CDR2 YFSETQ. This CDR3 region has 14 residues. This clone is a singleton in its sample. This receptor was obtained from a man younger than 35 in good health. Sequenced: memory CD4+ T cells sorted from blood. Described subset: CD45RA-negative fraction. The rearrangement uses TRBV5-1 and TRBJ2-4; the D gene could be TRBD1 or TRBD2 (5 bases each). CDR3 protein: CASSSGPPPNIQYF. The CDR3 DNA reads as TGCGCCAGCAGCTCGGGACCGCCCCCGAACATTCAGTACTTC.